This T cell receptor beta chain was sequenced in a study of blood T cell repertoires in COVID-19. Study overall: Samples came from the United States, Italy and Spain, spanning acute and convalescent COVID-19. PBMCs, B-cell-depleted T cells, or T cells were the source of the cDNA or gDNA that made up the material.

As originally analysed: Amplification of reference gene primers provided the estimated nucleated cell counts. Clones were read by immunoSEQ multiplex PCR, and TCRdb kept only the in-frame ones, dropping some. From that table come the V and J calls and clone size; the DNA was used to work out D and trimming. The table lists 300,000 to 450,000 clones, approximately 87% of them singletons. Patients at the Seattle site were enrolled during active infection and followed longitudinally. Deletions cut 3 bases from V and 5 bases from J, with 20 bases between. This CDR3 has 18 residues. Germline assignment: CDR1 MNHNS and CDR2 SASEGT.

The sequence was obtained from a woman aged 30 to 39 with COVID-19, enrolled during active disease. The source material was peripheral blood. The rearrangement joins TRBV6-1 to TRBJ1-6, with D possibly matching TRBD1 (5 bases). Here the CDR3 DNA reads TGTGCCAGCAGTGAGACTCTGACGTTGACAGTAAATAATTCACCCCTCCACTTT. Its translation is CASSETLTLTVNNSPLHF.